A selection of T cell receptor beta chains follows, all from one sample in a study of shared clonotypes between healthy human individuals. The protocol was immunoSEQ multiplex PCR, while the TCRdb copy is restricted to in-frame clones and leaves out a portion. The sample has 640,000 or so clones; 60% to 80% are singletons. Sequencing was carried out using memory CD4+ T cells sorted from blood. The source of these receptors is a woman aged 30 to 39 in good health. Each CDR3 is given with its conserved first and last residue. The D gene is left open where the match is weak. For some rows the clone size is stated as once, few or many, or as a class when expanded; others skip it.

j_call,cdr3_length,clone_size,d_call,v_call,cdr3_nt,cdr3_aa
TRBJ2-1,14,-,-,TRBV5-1,TGCGCCAGCAGCCCTCGGGACGGAAACAATGAGCAGTTCTTC,CASSPRDGNNEQFF
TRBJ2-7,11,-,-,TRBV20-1,TGCAGTCCTGGACCCAACTACGAGCAGTACTTC,CSPGPNYEQYF
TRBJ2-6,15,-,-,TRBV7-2,TGTGCCAGCAGCTCACAACTTGGTGGGGCCAACGTCCTGACTTTC,CASSSQLGGANVLTF
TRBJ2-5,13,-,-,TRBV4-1,TGCGCCAGCAGCGTGCAGGGTGCCGGTGGGCAGTACTTC,CASSVQGAGGQYF
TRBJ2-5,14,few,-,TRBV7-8,TGTGCCAGCAGCTTAGGAGGGACATACGAGACCCAGTACTTC,CASSLGGTYETQYF
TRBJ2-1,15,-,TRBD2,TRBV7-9,TGTGCCAGCGACGGGGGGAGGAGCCCCTACAATGAGCAGTTCTTC,CASDGGRSPYNEQFF
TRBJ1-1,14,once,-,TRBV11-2,TGTGCCAGCAGCTGGGCCGATCGGAGCACTGAAGCTTTCTTT,CASSWADRSTEAFF
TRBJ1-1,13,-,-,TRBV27,TGTGCCAGCAGTTTAAGGCGTGGCACTGAAGCTTTCTTT,CASSLRRGTEAFF
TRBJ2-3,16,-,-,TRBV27,TGTGCCAGCAGCTTAAACCGGGACTTTAGCACAGATACGCAGTATTTT,CASSLNRDFSTDTQYF
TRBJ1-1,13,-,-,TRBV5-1,TGCGCCAGCAGCTTGGCGGGGAACACTGAAGCTTTCTTT,CASSLAGNTEAFF
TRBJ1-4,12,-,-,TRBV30,TGTGCCTGGAGGGAGGGTGGGGAAAAACTGTTTTTT,CAWREGGEKLFF
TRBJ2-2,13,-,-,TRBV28,TGTGCCAGCAGTTTAGGGGGGATCGGGGAGCTGTTTTTT,CASSLGGIGELFF
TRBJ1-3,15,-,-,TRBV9,TGTGCCAGCAGCGTAGGAGGGAGCTCTGGAAACACCATATATTTT,CASSVGGSSGNTIYF
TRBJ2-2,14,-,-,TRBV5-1,TGCGCCAGCAGCTTGGATCTACTCACCGGGGAGCTGTTTTTT,CASSLDLLTGELFF
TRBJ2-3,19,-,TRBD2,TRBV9,TGTGCCAGCAGCCCCAGGGGACTAGCGGGAGGACCCGGCACAGATACGCAGTATTTT,CASSPRGLAGGPGTDTQYF
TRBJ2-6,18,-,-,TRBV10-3,TGTGCCATCAGGTCATCGGGACAAAGCGACTCTGGGGCCAACGTCCTGACTTTC,CAIRSSGQSDSGANVLTF
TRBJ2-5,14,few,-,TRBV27,TGTGCCAGCAGTTTATTCGGAGGATCGGGGACCCAGTACTTC,CASSLFGGSGTQYF
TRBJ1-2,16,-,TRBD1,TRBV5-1,TGCGCCAGCAGCTTGGCGACAGGGGCGGCTAACTATGGCTACACCTTC,CASSLATGAANYGYTF
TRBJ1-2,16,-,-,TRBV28,TGTGCCAGCAGTTTATCAACCGGGGGAAGAAACTATGGCTACACCTTC,CASSLSTGGRNYGYTF
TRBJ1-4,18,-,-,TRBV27,TGTGCCAGCAGTTTTTCGAGAAGCACAGGGACAAGAAATGAAAAACTGTTTTTT,CASSFSRSTGTRNEKLFF
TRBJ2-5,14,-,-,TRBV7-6,TGTGCCAGCAGCTTAGCGTATTCCTCAGAGACCCAGTACTTC,CASSLAYSSETQYF
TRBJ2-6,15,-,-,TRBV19,TGTGCCAGTAACCTGAGAGGAGCTGGGGCCAACGTCCTGACTTTC,CASNLRGAGANVLTF
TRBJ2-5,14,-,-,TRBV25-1,TGTGCCAGCAGTGATCCGGGACATGAAGAGACCCAGTACTTC,CASSDPGHEETQYF
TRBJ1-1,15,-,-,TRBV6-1,TGTGCCAGCAGTCGTGGACGGAACATGAACACTGAAGCTTTCTTT,CASSRGRNMNTEAFF
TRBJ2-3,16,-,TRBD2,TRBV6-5,TGTGCCAGCAGTTACTCTTCTAGCGGGATAACAGATACGCAGTATTTT,CASSYSSSGITDTQYF
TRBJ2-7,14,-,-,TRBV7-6,TGTGCCAGCAGCTTAGAAGATTGGCAGGCCGAGCAGTACTTC,CASSLEDWQAEQYF
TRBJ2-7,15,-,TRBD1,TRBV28,TGTGCCAGCAGTGGGCGGACAGGGGGGGGATACGAGCAGTACTTC,CASSGRTGGGYEQYF
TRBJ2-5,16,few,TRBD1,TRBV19,TGTGCCAGTAGCCTGACAGGGGCCGCCAAATCAGAGACCCAGTACTTC,CASSLTGAAKSETQYF
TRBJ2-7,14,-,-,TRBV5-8,TGTGCCAGCAGCTTACCGGGACCCGCCTACGAGCAGTACTTC,CASSLPGPAYEQYF
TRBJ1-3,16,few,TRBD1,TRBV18,TGTGCCAGCTCACTGCCTACAGGGGGCTCTGGAAACACCATATATTTT,CASSLPTGGSGNTIYF
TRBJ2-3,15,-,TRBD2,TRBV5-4,TGTGCCAGCAGCTTCGGGACTAGCGGCACAGATACGCAGTATTTT,CASSFGTSGTDTQYF
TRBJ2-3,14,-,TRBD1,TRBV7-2,TGTGCCAGCAGCCCGCGACAGGGATGGGATACGCAGTATTTT,CASSPRQGWDTQYF
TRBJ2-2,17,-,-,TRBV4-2,TGTGCCAGCAGCCAAGGCGGGACTTCCCGCGACACCGGGGAGCTGTTTTTT,CASSQGGTSRDTGELFF
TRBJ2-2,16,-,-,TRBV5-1,TGCGCCACCCGGGGCGGAGGCAGTACGAACACCGGGGAGCTGTTTTTT,CATRGGGSTNTGELFF
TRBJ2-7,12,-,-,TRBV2,TGTGCCAGCACCCAGGTCACCTACGAGCAGTACTTC,CASTQVTYEQYF